This TCR beta chain was documented in a study of technical replicates of blood from a few donors. Trimming left V 8 bases short and J 2 bases short, with 12 bases between. There are 13 residues in the CDR3. Germline CDR1 and CDR2: MNHNS and SASEGT. TCRdb keeps only in-frame clones here, not all; method: immunoSEQ multiplex PCR. The table includes around 79,000 clones, approximately 94% detected once. Source material: T cells isolated from PBMCs. This sequence originates from a human donor in good health. J is TRBJ1-1 and V is TRBV6-1; D remains ambiguous. The CDR3 nucleotides are TGTGCCAGCTCCCCAACAGCTAACACTGAAGCTTTCTTT. It specifies CASSPTANTEAFF.